The source of this T cell receptor (beta chain) is a study of tumor-infiltrating lymphocytes in primary liver carcinoma. Study information: The study included patients who were men and women aged 30 to 69 years. There were roughly 3.5 to 7.13 million productive TCRbeta reads per sample, a yield similar across tissue types.

About this clonotype itself: Its target is unknown. The conserved phenylalanine or tryptophan is not found at the CDR3 terminus, so this likely reflects a read error.

Synthesis of TCR beta cDNA was carried out from 500 ng total RNA with a constant-region primer. For TCR beta, libraries were produced by three nested multiplex PCR rounds using slightly modified ARM-PCR. Investigators reported that the first two PCR rounds, at roughly 11 cycles each, used TRBV1-TRBV30 forward primers with a C-beta reverse primer. One entry per CDR3 protein, called by TCRdb with MiXCR from the multiplex PCR reads. The sample yields 150,000 to 200,000 distinct CDR3 sequences, roughly 80% seen once. The CDR3 has 19 residues. Trimming left V 10 bases short and J 1 base short, with 30 bases between. Per the germline V gene, CDR1 is SGHAT and CDR2 is FQDESV (reference sequence). General study findings and limits: Present in all five tumor regions were only about 7.5-25% of the top clones. Tumor region pairs outstripped tumor-adjacent and tumor-blood pairs in overlap.

Co-extraction of both nucleic acids (RNA and DNA) used about 17-33 mg of unsorted bulk tissue. The sample was tumor tissue from primary liver carcinoma. The sequence was obtained from a man aged 40-49 years with primary liver carcinoma and hepatitis B virus infection. The J gene is TRBJ2-3, the V gene TRBV11-1; either TRBD1 or TRBD2 may fit D (5 bases each). The CDR3 DNA is TGTGCCATGAGCTCTGGGGGAAGCTCTGTTGGAGCCCGCACAGATACGCAGTATCTT. Translating gives CAMSSGGSSVGARTDTQYL.